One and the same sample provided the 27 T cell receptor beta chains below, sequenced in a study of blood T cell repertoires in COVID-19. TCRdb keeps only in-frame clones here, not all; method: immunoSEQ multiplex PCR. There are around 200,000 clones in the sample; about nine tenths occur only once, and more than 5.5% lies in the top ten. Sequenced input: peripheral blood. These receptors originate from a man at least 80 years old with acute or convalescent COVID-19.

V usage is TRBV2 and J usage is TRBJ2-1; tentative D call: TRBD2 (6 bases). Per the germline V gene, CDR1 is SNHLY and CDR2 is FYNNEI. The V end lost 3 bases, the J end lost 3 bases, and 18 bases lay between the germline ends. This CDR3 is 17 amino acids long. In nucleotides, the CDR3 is TGTGCCAGCAGTGAGGCGAGTGGACTACTTTTCTACAATGAGCAGTTCTTC. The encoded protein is CASSEASGLLFYNEQFF.

As DNA, the CDR3 is TGTGCCAGCAGTGAATACGACAGAGTCTACGAGCAGTACTTC. It translates to CASSEYDRVYEQYF. This chain connects TRBV25-1 to TRBJ2-7; TRBD1 might be the D (5 bases). Germline V gene sequence: CDR1 MGHDK, CDR2 SYGVNS. Trimming cost V 0 bases and J 3 bases, with 9 bases left between them. The CDR3 has 14 residues.

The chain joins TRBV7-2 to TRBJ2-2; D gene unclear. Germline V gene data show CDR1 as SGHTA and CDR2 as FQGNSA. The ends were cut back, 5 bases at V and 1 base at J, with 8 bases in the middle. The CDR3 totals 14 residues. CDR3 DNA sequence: TGTGCCAGCAGCGGCCAGGAGAACACCGGGGAGCTGTTTTTT. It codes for CASSGQENTGELFF.

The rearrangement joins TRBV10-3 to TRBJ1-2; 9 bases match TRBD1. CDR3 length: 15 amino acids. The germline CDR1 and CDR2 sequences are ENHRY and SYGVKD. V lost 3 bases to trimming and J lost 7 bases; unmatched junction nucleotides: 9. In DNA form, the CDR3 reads TGTGCCATCAGTGACCCCGGGACAGGGTCGGCTGGCTACACCTTC. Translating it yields CAISDPGTGSAGYTF.

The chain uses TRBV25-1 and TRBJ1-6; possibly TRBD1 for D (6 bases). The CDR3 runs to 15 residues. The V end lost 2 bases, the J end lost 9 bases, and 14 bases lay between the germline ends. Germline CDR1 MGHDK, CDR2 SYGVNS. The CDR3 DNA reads TGTGCCAGCAGTGAAACTACAGGGTCCGGTTCACCCCTCCACTTT. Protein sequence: CASSETTGSGSPLHF.

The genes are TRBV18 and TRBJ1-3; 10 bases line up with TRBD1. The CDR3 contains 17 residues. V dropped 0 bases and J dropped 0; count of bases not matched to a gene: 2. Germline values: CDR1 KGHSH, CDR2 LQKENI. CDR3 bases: TGTGCCAGCTCACCACCGGGACAGGGGCTCTCTGGAAACACCATATATTTT. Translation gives CASSPPGQGLSGNTIYF.

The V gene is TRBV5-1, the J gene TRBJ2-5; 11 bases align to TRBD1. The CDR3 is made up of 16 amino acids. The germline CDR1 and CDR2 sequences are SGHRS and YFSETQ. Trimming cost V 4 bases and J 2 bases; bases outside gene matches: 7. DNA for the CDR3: TGCGCCAGCAGCATCACCGGGACAGGGGGTCAAGAGACCCAGTACTTC. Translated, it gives CASSITGTGGQETQYF.

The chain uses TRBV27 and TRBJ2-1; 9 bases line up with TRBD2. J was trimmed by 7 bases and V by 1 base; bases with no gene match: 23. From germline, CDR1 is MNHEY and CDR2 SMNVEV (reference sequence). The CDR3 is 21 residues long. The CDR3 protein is CASSLFTGLGVREGPRNEQFF. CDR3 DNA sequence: TGTGCCAGCAGTTTATTTACAGGTTTAGGAGTGCGGGAGGGCCCTCGAAATGAGCAGTTCTTC.

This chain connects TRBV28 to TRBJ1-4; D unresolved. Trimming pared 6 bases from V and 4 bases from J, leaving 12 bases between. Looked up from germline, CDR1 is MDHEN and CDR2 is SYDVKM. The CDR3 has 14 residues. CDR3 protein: CASRLTGNNEKLFF. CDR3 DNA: TGTGCCAGCAGATTAACGGGAAATAATGAAAAACTGTTTTTT.

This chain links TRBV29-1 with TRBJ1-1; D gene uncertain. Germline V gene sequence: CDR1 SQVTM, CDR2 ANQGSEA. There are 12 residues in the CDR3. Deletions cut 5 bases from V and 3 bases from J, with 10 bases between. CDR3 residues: CSVRDGDTEAFF. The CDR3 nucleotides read TGCAGCGTTCGAGACGGGGACACTGAAGCTTTCTTT. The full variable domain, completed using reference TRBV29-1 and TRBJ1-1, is SAVISQKPSRDICQRGTSLTIQCQVDSQVTMMFWYRQQPGQSLTLIATANQGSEATYESGFVIDKFPISRPNLTFSTLTVSNMSPEDSSIYLCSVRDGDTEAFFGQGTRLTVV.

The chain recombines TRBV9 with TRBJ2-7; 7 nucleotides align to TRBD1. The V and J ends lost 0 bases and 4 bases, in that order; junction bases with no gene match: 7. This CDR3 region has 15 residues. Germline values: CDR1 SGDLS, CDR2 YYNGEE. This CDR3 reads CASSVGQGVSYEQYF. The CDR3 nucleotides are TGTGCCAGCAGCGTAGGCCAGGGGGTCTCATACGAGCAGTACTTC.

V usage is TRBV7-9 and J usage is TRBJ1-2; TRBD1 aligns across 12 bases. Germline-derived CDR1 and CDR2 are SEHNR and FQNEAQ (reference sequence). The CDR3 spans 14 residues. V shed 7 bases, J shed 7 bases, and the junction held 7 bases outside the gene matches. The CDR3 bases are TGTGCCAGCACACCGGGACAGGGGGCTGTTGGCTACACCTTC. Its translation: CASTPGQGAVGYTF. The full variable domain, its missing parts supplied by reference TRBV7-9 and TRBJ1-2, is DTGVSQNPRHKITKRGQNVTFRCDPISEHNRLYWYRQTLGQGPEFLTYFQNEAQLEKSRLLSDRFSAERPKGSFSTLEIQRTEQGDSAMYLCASTPGQGAVGYTFGSGTRLTVV.

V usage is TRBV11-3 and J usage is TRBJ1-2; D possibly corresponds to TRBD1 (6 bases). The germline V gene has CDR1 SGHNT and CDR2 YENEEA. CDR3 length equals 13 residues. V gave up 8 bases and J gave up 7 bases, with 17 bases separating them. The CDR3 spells CASSSRGASGYTF. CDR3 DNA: TGTGCCAGCTCCTCCCGGGGGGCGAGTGGCTACACCTTC.

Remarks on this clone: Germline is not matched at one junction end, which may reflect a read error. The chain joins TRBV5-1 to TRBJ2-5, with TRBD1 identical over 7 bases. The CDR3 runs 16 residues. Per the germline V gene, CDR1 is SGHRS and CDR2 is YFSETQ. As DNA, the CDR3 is TGCGCCAGCAGCTTGGGAGGGGGCAGTATTCAAGGGACCCAGTACTTC. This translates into CASSLGGGSIQGTQYF.

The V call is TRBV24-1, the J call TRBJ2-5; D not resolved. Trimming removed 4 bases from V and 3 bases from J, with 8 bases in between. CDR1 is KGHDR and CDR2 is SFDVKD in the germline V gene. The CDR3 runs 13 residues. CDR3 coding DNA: TGTGCCACCAGTGAGGCAGGAAAAGAGACCCAGTACTTC. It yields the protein CATSEAGKETQYF.

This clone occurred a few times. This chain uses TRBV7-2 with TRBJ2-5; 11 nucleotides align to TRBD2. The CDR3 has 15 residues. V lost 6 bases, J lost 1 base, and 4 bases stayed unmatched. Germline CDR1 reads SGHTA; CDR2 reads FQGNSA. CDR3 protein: CASRRTSGGQETQYF. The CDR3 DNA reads TGTGCCAGCAGACGAACTAGCGGGGGCCAAGAGACCCAGTACTTC.

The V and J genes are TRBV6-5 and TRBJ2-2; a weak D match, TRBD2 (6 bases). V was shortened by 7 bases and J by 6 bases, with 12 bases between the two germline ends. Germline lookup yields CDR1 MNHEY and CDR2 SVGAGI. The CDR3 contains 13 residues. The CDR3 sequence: CASTLAGPGELFF. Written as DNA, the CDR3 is TGTGCCAGCACACTAGCAGGGCCCGGGGAGCTGTTTTTT.

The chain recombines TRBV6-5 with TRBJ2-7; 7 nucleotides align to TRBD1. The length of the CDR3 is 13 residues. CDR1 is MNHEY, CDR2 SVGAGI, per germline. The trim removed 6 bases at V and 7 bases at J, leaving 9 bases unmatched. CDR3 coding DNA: TGTGCCAGCAGGTTAACAGGGGTTCGGGAGCAGTACTTC. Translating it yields CASRLTGVREQYF.

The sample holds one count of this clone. The CDR3 protein is CAWKGGSLNTEAFF. The CDR3 bases are TGTGCCTGGAAGGGAGGGTCCCTGAACACTGAAGCTTTCTTT. The gene calls are TRBV30 and TRBJ1-1; D unclear. The germline V gene encodes CDR1 GTSNPN and CDR2 SVGIG (reference sequence). V lost 4 bases and J 0 bases, leaving 12 bases between the germline ends. There are 14 residues in the CDR3.

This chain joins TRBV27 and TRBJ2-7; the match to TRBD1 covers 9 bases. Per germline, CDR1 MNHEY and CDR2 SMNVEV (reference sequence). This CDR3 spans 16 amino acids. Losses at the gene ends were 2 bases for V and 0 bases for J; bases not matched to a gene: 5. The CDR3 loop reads CASSLGWDRVSYEQYF. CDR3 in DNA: TGTGCCAGCAGTTTAGGATGGGACAGGGTCTCCTACGAGCAGTACTTC.

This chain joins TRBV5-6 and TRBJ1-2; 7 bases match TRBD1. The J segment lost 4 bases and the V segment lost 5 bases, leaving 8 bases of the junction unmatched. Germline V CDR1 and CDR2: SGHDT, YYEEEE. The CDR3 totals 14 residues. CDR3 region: CASRYLQGTYGYTF. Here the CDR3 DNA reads TGTGCCAGCAGATACCTACAGGGGACCTATGGCTACACCTTC.

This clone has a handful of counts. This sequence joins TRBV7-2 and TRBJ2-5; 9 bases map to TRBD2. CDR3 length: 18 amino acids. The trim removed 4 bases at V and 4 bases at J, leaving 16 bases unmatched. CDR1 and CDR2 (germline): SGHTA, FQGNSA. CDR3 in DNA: TGTGCCAGCAGCTCTAGCCGCCACCCCTTTAGCGGGAGAGAGACCCAGTACTTC. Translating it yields CASSSSRHPFSGRETQYF. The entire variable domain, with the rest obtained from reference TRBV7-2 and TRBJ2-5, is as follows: GAGVSQSPSNKVTEKGKDVELRCDPISGHTALYWYRQSLGQGLEFLIYFQGNSAPDKSGLPSDRFSAERTGGSVSTLTIQRTQQEDSAVYLCASSSSRHPFSGRETQYFGPGTRLLVL.

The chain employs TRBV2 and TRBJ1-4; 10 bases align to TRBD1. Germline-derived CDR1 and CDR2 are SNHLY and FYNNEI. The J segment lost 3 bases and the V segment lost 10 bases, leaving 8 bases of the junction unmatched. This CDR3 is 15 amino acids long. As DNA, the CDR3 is TGTGCCACCAGGCGACAGGGGGCGTCTAATGAAAAACTGTTTTTT. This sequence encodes CATRRQGASNEKLFF.

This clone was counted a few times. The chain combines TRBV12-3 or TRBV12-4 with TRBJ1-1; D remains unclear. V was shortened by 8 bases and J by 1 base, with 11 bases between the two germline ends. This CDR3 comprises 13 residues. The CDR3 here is CASGGWGNTEAFF. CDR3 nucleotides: TGTGCCAGCGGAGGTTGGGGGAACACTGAAGCTTTCTTT.

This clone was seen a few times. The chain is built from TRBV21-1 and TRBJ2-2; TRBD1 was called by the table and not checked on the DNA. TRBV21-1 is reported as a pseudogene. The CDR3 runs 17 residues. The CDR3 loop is CASSTGQGQVGTGELFF. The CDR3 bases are TGTGCCAGCAGCACCGGACAGGGACAGGTTGGCACCGGGGAGCTGTTTTTT.

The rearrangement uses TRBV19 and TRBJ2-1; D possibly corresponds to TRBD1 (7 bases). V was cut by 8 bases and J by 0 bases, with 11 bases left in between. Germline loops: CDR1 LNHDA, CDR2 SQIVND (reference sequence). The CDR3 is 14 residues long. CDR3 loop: CASRRDSSYNEQFF. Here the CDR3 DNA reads TGTGCCAGTCGGCGGGACAGCTCCTACAATGAGCAGTTCTTC.

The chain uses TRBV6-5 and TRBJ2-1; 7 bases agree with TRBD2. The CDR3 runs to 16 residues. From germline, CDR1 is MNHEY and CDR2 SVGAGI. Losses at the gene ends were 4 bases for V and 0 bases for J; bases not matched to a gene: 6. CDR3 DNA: TGTGCCAGCAGTTTCACTAGCGCGGTCTCCTACAATGAGCAGTTCTTC. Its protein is CASSFTSAVSYNEQFF.